These 10 T cell receptor beta chains were sequenced from one sample in a study of blood T cells in healthy people across ages (dated by TCRdb to the mid-2010s). The library relied on 5' RACE. TCRdb shows the sequencer as Illumina HiSeq 2500. A second PCR of roughly 7 to 11 cycles was run with a J-beta primer mix and a sample-barcoded 5' primer. TCRdb ran its own pipeline on the public reads, namely fastp trimming at Q25 and MiXCR clone calling, and kept in-frame beta chains. For every CDR3 protein sequence, its rows merge into one entry that carries the most common genes and DNA. This sample comprises about 1.4 million distinct CDR3 sequences, 59% of them detected only once. The ten largest clones take up 6.5% to 8.5% of the sample. Sequences were obtained from blood. The source is a man between 18 and 35 years old in good health.

Points on this clonotype: A read error may account for a junction end that differs from germline. This sequence joins TRBV3-1 and TRBJ2-1; maybe TRBD1 (5 bases). The CDR3 has 13 residues. Germline CDR1 reads LGHDT; CDR2 reads YNNKEL (reference sequence). CDR3 region: CASSPDSHNKQFF. Written as DNA, the CDR3 is TGTGCCAGCAGCCCCGACAGCCACAATAAGCAGTTCTTC.

This clonotype was seen a few times. The genes are TRBV27 and TRBJ1-4; possible D gene TRBD1, 5 bases. The CDR3 is 16 residues long. Germline lookup yields CDR1 MNHEY and CDR2 SMNVEV (reference sequence). The V end lost 6 bases, the J end lost 0 bases, and 14 bases lay between the germline ends. CDR3 amino acids: CASRSLGGATNEKLFF. The CDR3 DNA reads as TGTGCCAGCAGATCCCTCGGGGGGGCAACTAATGAAAAACTGTTTTTT.

The rearrangement links TRBV4-1 to TRBJ2-1, with D perhaps given as TRBD1 or TRBD2 (5 bases each). The assigned J gene may be wrong: the sequence end matches TRBJ2-7 better. The CDR3 has 16 residues. Germline CDR1 reads MGHRA; CDR2 reads YSYEKL. In nucleotides, the CDR3 is TGCGCCAGCAGCCACCTCAGGGCGGAGCGGCACAATGAGCAGTACTTC. It codes for CASSHLRAERHNEQYF.

This clonotype was counted only a few times. The rearrangement links TRBV4-3 to TRBJ2-1; 7 bases fit TRBD1. Trimming took 4 bases from V and 0 from J; bases not matched to a gene: 3. Germline loops: CDR1 LGHNA, CDR2 YSLEER. The CDR3 is made up of 15 amino acids. The CDR3: CASSRGQSSYNEQFF. The CDR3 nucleotides read TGCGCCAGCAGCCGGGGACAGAGCTCCTACAATGAGCAGTTCTTC.

The chain couples TRBV10-3 to TRBJ2-1, with 7 bases aligning to TRBD2. After removal of 6 bases from V and 0 bases from J, the junction contained 5 bases not matched to a gene. Germline lookup yields CDR1 ENHRY and CDR2 SYGVKD. This CDR3 spans 15 amino acids. The CDR3 region has the DNA TGTGCCATCAGGGCTAGCGGATCCTCCTACAATGAGCAGTTCTTC. As protein: CAIRASGSSYNEQFF.

The V gene is TRBV9, the J gene TRBJ2-7; 8 bases fit TRBD2. CDR1 SGDLS and CDR2 YYNGEE come from the germline V gene. V was pared by 4 bases and J by 1 base, with 10 bases of the junction left unmatched. This CDR3 region has 16 residues. Here the CDR3 DNA reads TGTGCCAGCAGCCCCCGGGGGGGGGCCCTATCCTACGAGCAGTACTTC. Translation gives CASSPRGGALSYEQYF.

This clonotype was counted between two and nine times. V gene TRBV7-2 combines with J gene TRBJ2-1, with TRBD1 matching over 10 bases. The CDR3 consists of 14 residues. Per the germline V gene, CDR1 is SGHTA and CDR2 is FQGNSA. V gave up 6 bases and J gave up 12 bases; unmatched junction bases: 11. CDR3 protein: CASRFRDRGKGQFF. The CDR3 DNA reads as TGTGCCAGCAGGTTCCGGGACAGGGGAAAGGGGCAGTTCTTC.

This chain uses TRBV28 with TRBJ1-4; weak D call: TRBD1 (5 bases). There are 15 residues in the CDR3. Germline values: CDR1 MDHEN, CDR2 SYDVKM. V lost 6 bases to trimming and J lost 2 bases, with 13 bases between them. This chain's CDR3 is CASSRRGTTNEKLFF. The CDR3 DNA reads TGTGCCAGCAGCCGAAGAGGGACGACTAATGAAAAACTGTTTTTT.

The genes are TRBV28 and TRBJ2-1, with D unclear. V lost 6 bases and J lost 5, with 11 bases in between. Germline lookup yields CDR1 MDHEN and CDR2 SYDVKM. The CDR3 contains 13 residues. The CDR3 bases are TGTGCCAGCAGCCGACCGACAAACAATGAGCAGTTCTTC. Translated, it gives CASSRPTNNEQFF.

This chain uses TRBV24-1 with TRBJ1-5; 7 bases agree with TRBD1. Germline assignment: CDR1 KGHDR and CDR2 SFDVKD. The J segment lost 7 bases and the V segment lost 3 bases, leaving 5 bases of the junction unmatched. This CDR3 has 14 amino acids. This CDR3 reads CATSDATGRQPQHF. The DNA of the CDR3 is TGTGCCACCAGTGATGCGACAGGGAGGCAGCCCCAGCATTTT.